This T cell receptor (beta chain) was sequenced in a study of T cells in tuberculosis. General study points: Selection depended on which cryopreserved specimens were available. The TCR-beta difference was not significant; alpha differences partly reflected length.

For this clone: What it recognizes is unknown.

Adolescents were screened for latent TB by skin test and IGRA. Assay used: immunoSEQ multiplex PCR; TCRdb lists only in-frame clones, some missing. The sample has under 40,000 clones, about 93% seen once. This clonotype was obtained from a donor aged 10 to 29 with latent tuberculosis or without tuberculosis infection. The sequenced sample was PBMCs.

The CDR3 region is CASSSGQGKPLQYF. The CDR3 DNA sequence: TGTGCCAGCAGCTCCGGACAGGGGAAACCTCTGCAGTATTTT. This chain joins TRBV11-3 and TRBJ2-3; 9 bases are shared with TRBD1. The junction had 10 bases not matched to a gene; V was cut back by 4 bases and J by 11 bases. Germline CDR1 reads SGHNT; CDR2 reads YENEEA. This CDR3 is built from 14 residues.